A single sample is the source of the 28 T cell receptor beta chains below, sequenced in a study of T cells after posttransplantation cyclophosphamide. The data were produced by immunoSEQ multiplex PCR, yet TCRdb's version contains in-frame clones alone and is incomplete. The data show about 39,000 clones, with none appearing a single time. Sequenced: PBMCs. Every receptor here comes from a woman between 50 and 59 years old in good health and a related stem cell transplant donor.

The table lists this clone with many counts. This chain joins TRBV10-3 and TRBJ2-7, with 9 bases that match TRBD1. The CDR3 has 15 amino acids. J was trimmed by 0 bases and V by 4 bases; bases with no gene match: 4. Germline values: CDR1 ENHRY, CDR2 SYGVKD. CDR3 DNA: TGTGCCATCAGTGGCGGACAGGGGAGCTCCTACGAGCAGTACTTC. Translating it yields CAISGGQGSSYEQYF.

This clone was found many times. The V gene is TRBV5-1, the J gene TRBJ1-6; no reliable D call. V was cut by 7 bases and J by 0 bases, with 11 bases left in between. CDR1 and CDR2 (germline): SGHRS, YFSETQ. The CDR3 has 15 residues. The CDR3 spells CASADTSSYNSPLHF. DNA for the CDR3: TGCGCCAGCGCAGACACGAGCTCCTATAATTCACCCCTCCACTTT. Based on the CDR3 plus reference TRBV5-1 and TRBJ1-6, the full variable domain is KAGVTQTPRYLIKTRGQQVTLSCSPISGHRSVSWYQQTPGQGLQFLFEYFSETQRNKGNFPGRFSGRQFSNSRSEMNVSTLELGDSALYLCASADTSSYNSPLHFGNGTRLTVT.

At least ten counts were recorded for this clone. The chain is built from TRBV18 and TRBJ1-2; D might be TRBD1 (5 bases). The CDR3 has 13 amino acids. Looked up from germline, CDR1 is KGHSH and CDR2 is LQKENI. Trimming took 2 bases from V and 4 from J, leaving 8 bases between them. The DNA of the CDR3 is TGTGCCAGCTCACCAACAGGATCCTATGGCTACACCTTC. Its protein product is CASSPTGSYGYTF.

This clone occurred many times. This sequence joins TRBV7-8 and TRBJ1-5, with 8 bases identical to TRBD1. After removal of 5 bases from V and 4 bases from J, the junction contained 10 bases not matched to a gene. The CDR3 is 16 amino acids. Germline-derived CDR1 and CDR2 are SGHVS and FQNEAQ. CDR3 nucleotides: TGTGCCAGCAGCCCCTCGACAGGGGAAAGGAATCAGCCCCAGCATTTT. This gives the protein CASSPSTGERNQPQHF.

The chain links TRBV18 to TRBJ2-3, with D maybe TRBD1 (6 bases). This CDR3 is built from 16 residues. V lost 5 bases, J lost 5 bases, and 20 bases lay in between. The germline V gene encodes CDR1 KGHSH and CDR2 LQKENI. The CDR3 region has the DNA TGTGCCAGCTCATTCTTTGAGACCCAGGGGTTAGATACGCAGTATTTT. Residues: CASSFFETQGLDTQYF.

The rearrangement joins TRBV29-1 to TRBJ1-2; the match to TRBD1 covers 7 bases. Germline values: CDR1 SQVTM, CDR2 ANQGSEA. This CDR3 has 14 amino acids. V shed 3 bases and J 7 bases; nucleotides not matched to a gene: 11. The CDR3 region has the DNA TGCAGCGTTGAGGGACAGACGAGTTTCCGTGGCTACACCTTC. Protein: CSVEGQTSFRGYTF.

Many counts were recorded for this clone. The rearrangement joins TRBV7-2 to TRBJ2-5, with D maybe TRBD2 (7 bases). The CDR3 loop spans 14 amino acids. The V gene lost 5 bases and the J gene lost 5 bases, with 15 bases spanning the gap. Germline V CDR1 and CDR2: SGHTA, FQGNSA. CDR3 sequence (DNA): TGTGCCAGCAGCCCGGGGGGCCCCCGGGAGACCCAGTACTTC. It yields the protein CASSPGGPRETQYF.

In its sample, this clone was seen a few times. This sequence joins TRBV6-1 and TRBJ2-1; a possible D gene is TRBD2 (6 bases). The V gene's germline CDR1 is MNHNS and CDR2 SASEGT. Trimming took 4 bases from V and 8 from J, leaving 12 bases between them. The CDR3 runs 13 residues. CDR3 DNA sequence: TGTGCCAGCAGTGTGAAGCCGGGGGATGAGCAGTTCTTC. Its protein product is CASSVKPGDEQFF.

The chain employs TRBV14 and TRBJ2-5, with 11 nucleotides matching TRBD2. With 4 bases clipped from V and 2 bases from J, the junction kept 6 bases outside the gene matches. CDR3 length: 16 amino acids. Per the germline V gene, CDR1 is SGHDN and CDR2 is FVKESK. CDR3: CASSLLAGGLQETQYF. CDR3 coding DNA: TGTGCCAGCAGCCTCCTAGCGGGGGGACTTCAAGAGACCCAGTACTTC.

This clone was detected many times. For the CDR3, the DNA is TGTGCCAGCAGCTTAACTGTCTCTGGAAACACCATATATTTT. Its translation is CASSLTVSGNTIYF. The chain has TRBV7-8 and TRBJ1-3; no firm D call. CDR3 length: 14 amino acids. Trimming stripped 2 bases from V and 0 bases from J, with 5 bases between. Germline values: CDR1 SGHVS, CDR2 FQNEAQ.

This clone was detected ten times or more. The rearrangement uses TRBV7-2 and TRBJ1-1; TRBD1 might be the D (5 bases). Trimming stripped 5 bases from V and 2 bases from J, with 12 bases between. The CDR3 loop spans 14 amino acids. Germline values: CDR1 SGHTA, CDR2 FQGNSA. The CDR3 loop reads CASSPQTGNTEAFF. CDR3 nucleotides: TGTGCCAGCAGCCCTCAAACAGGCAACACTGAAGCTTTCTTT.

This clone was recorded many times. The chain carries TRBV6-1 and TRBJ1-4; TRBD1 matches 8 bases. Per germline, CDR1 MNHNS and CDR2 SASEGT. V was pared by 6 bases and J by 8 bases, with 8 bases of the junction left unmatched. The CDR3 is 14 amino acids. The CDR3 bases are TGTGCCAGCAGCTCGGGACAGGCGGGGGAAAAACTGTTTTTT. Translated: CASSSGQAGEKLFF.

This clone has at least ten counts. CDR3 protein: CASSLGTGGEKTYEQYF. CDR3 DNA sequence: TGTGCCAGCAGCTTAGGGACAGGGGGCGAAAAAACCTACGAGCAGTACTTC. The J gene is TRBJ2-7, the V gene TRBV7-9; 11 bases map to TRBD1. Trimming at V came to 1 base and at J to 2 bases, leaving 7 bases not matched to a gene. CDR3 length: 17 residues. Germline V gene data show CDR1 as SEHNR and CDR2 as FQNEAQ (reference sequence). Variable domain in full (rest from reference TRBV7-9 and TRBJ2-7): DTGVSQNPRHKITKRGQNVTFRCDPISEHNRLYWYRQTLGQGPEFLTYFQNEAQLEKSRLLSDRFSAERPKGSFSTLEIQRTEQGDSAMYLCASSLGTGGEKTYEQYFGPGTRLTVT.

This clone has a count of ten or more. J is TRBJ2-7 and V is TRBV4-1, with 9 bases lining up with TRBD1. The CDR3 is 15 residues long. The junction had 10 bases not matched to a gene; V was cut back by 6 bases and J by 4 bases. CDR1 is MGHRA, CDR2 YSYEKL, per germline. The CDR3 nucleotides are TGCGCCAGCAGGGAACAGGGGGCCACGGGATACGAGCAGTACTTC. This sequence encodes CASREQGATGYEQYF.

This clone was observed at least ten times. The rearrangement uses TRBV6-1 and TRBJ1-2; D is unresolved. This CDR3 is 13 amino acids long. CDR1 and CDR2 (germline): MNHNS, SASEGT. V gave up 2 bases and J gave up 8 bases, with 12 bases separating them. The CDR3 DNA follows: TGTGCCAGCAGTGAATGGCAGATCGGGGGCTACACCTTC. This gives the protein CASSEWQIGGYTF.

This clone showed up many times. The chain joins TRBV6-5 to TRBJ2-3; perhaps TRBD1 as D (6 bases). In germline, CDR1 is MNHEY, CDR2 SVGAGI. This CDR3 is built from 16 residues. V was pared by 0 bases and J by 3 bases, with 13 bases between. The CDR3 region has the DNA TGTGCCAGCAGTTACTCAGAGACAGGAAGTACAGATACGCAGTATTTT. Amino acids: CASSYSETGSTDTQYF.

This clone was recorded many times. V and J are TRBV6-1 and TRBJ2-3; D may be TRBD1 (6 bases). V dropped 4 bases and J dropped 1 base, with 18 bases sitting between them. The CDR3 consists of 17 residues. Germline CDR1 is MNHNS and CDR2 is SASEGT. Here the CDR3 reads CASSVPGHPIRTDTQYF. Written as DNA, the CDR3 is TGTGCCAGCAGTGTGCCGGGACATCCGATACGCACAGATACGCAGTATTTT.

There are a few counts of this clone. An end of the junction does not agree with germline; a read error may underlie this. V gene TRBV7-9 combines with J gene TRBJ1-1, with TRBD1 as a possible D gene (5 bases). This CDR3 has 14 residues. The V gene's germline CDR1 is SEHNR and CDR2 FQNEAQ (reference sequence). CDR3 in DNA: TGTGCCAGCACCGAGGACACATTGAACGCTGAAGCTTTCTTT. It specifies CASTEDTLNAEAFF.

This clone was seen at least ten times. The CDR3 region is CASSAIAGAPINEQFF. The CDR3 region has the DNA TGTGCCAGCAGCGCAATAGCGGGGGCCCCGATCAATGAGCAGTTCTTC. V gene TRBV7-3 combines with J gene TRBJ2-1, with TRBD2 matching over 9 bases. J was trimmed by 6 bases and V by 5 bases; bases with no gene match: 11. CDR1 is SGHTA, CDR2 FQGTGA, per germline. The CDR3 contains 16 residues.

This clone has at least ten counts. This sequence joins TRBV13 and TRBJ1-2; D is perhaps TRBD1 (6 bases). The CDR3 length is 13 residues. The germline gives CDR1 PRHDT, CDR2 FYEKMQ (reference sequence). The V and J ends lost 5 bases and 8 bases respectively, with 15 bases between them. CDR3 sequence reads: CASSPAGARGYTF. For the CDR3, the DNA is TGTGCCAGCAGCCCGGCGGGGGCGCGGGGCTACACCTTC.

In this sample, this clone turned up many times. The chain employs TRBV27 and TRBJ2-1; D is ambiguous. The CDR3 is 14 amino acids. The V end was cut by 3 bases, the J end by 4 bases, with 10 bases between. Germline V gives CDR1 MNHEY, CDR2 SMNVEV (reference sequence). CDR3 region: CASSFHRDYNEQFF. The CDR3 region has the DNA TGTGCCAGCAGTTTTCATCGAGATTACAATGAGCAGTTCTTC.

This clone was recorded at least ten times. The chain links TRBV7-9 to TRBJ2-1; a weak D match, TRBD1 (6 bases). Germline-derived CDR1 and CDR2 are SEHNR and FQNEAQ (reference sequence). Trimming pared 0 bases from V and 10 bases from J, leaving 19 bases between. The CDR3 runs to 16 residues. CDR3 in DNA: TGTGCCAGCAGCTTAGCGAAGAGGGGGATATCACGGGAGCAGTTCTTC. This translates into CASSLAKRGISREQFF. The entire variable domain, with the rest obtained from reference TRBV7-9 and TRBJ2-1, is as follows: DTGVSQNPRHKITKRGQNVTFRCDPISEHNRLYWYRQTLGQGPEFLTYFQNEAQLEKSRLLSDRFSAERPKGSFSTLEIQRTEQGDSAMYLCASSLAKRGISREQFFGPGTRLTVL.

In this sample, this clone turned up many times. The rearrangement uses TRBV27 and TRBJ1-1, with D perhaps matching TRBD1 (5 bases). Looked up from germline, CDR1 is MNHEY and CDR2 is SMNVEV (reference sequence). V shed 6 bases and J shed 0 bases, with 14 bases lying between them. CDR3 length: 15 residues. The CDR3 bases are TGTGCCAGCAGCTTGGGGGGAGAGCTGAACACTGAAGCTTTCTTT. It encodes CASSLGGELNTEAFF.

This clone was detected many times. The rearrangement uses TRBV6-1 and TRBJ1-1; D is unresolved. V lost 3 bases and J 11 bases, leaving 19 bases between the germline ends. Germline CDR1 and CDR2: MNHNS and SASEGT. The CDR3 sequence is 14 residues long. This chain's CDR3 is CASSEPGVAYSAFF. In DNA form, the CDR3 reads TGTGCCAGCAGTGAGCCCGGTGTAGCCTATTCGGCTTTCTTT.

This clone was seen ten or more times. This chain connects TRBV9 to TRBJ2-3, with 11 bases lining up with TRBD2. Germline CDR1 SGDLS, CDR2 YYNGEE. The length of the CDR3 is 18 residues. V gave up 0 bases and J gave up 0 bases; unmatched junction bases: 6. The CDR3 bases are TGTGCCAGCAGCGTAGCTACTTCTAGCGGGGGGAGCACAGATACGCAGTATTTT. It translates to CASSVATSSGGSTDTQYF. Drawing the rest from reference TRBV9 and TRBJ2-3, the complete variable domain is DSGVTQTPKHLITATGQRVTLRCSPRSGDLSVYWYQQSLDQGLQFLIQYYNGEERAKGNILERFSAQQFPDLHSELNLSSLELGDSALYFCASSVATSSGGSTDTQYFGPGTRLTVL.

This clone was observed at least ten times. This rearrangement joins TRBV5-5 to TRBJ2-3; D remains unclear. CDR3 length: 13 amino acids. The germline V gene has CDR1 SGHKS and CDR2 YYEKEE (reference sequence). The V end was cut by 5 bases, the J end by 5 bases, with 12 bases between. The CDR3 loop is CASSSPVRDTQYF. In DNA form, the CDR3 reads TGTGCCAGCAGTTCGCCTGTGAGAGATACGCAGTATTTT.

This clone was counted many times. This chain uses TRBV7-3 with TRBJ2-1; 12 bases line up with TRBD2. The CDR3 length is 15 residues. Germline loops: CDR1 SGHTA, CDR2 FQGTGA. V was pared by 5 bases and J by 10 bases, with 9 bases of the junction left unmatched. The CDR3 is CASSRTSGILGEQFF. CDR3 in DNA: TGTGCCAGCAGCAGGACTAGCGGGATTCTAGGGGAGCAGTTCTTC.

The table lists this clone with many counts. The rearrangement uses TRBV28 and TRBJ2-1, with 8 bases aligning to TRBD1. After removal of 7 bases from V and 7 bases from J, the junction contained 12 bases not matched to a gene. The CDR3 runs 15 residues. Germline V CDR1 and CDR2: MDHEN, SYDVKM. CDR3 bases: TGTGCCAGCAAATTTACAGGGGGAAGACGGAATGAGCAGTTCTTC. Translating gives CASKFTGGRRNEQFF.